The clone carrying this T cell receptor (beta chain) was found a few times. Its antigen is undetermined. This sample was taken from a study of vaccination and CD4 T cells after COVID-19. Whole-study context: Each participant was administered two doses of a vaccine, which was either BNT162b2 or mRNA-1273. Median time from second vaccine dose to sampling was roughly 76 days (14 to 241). In the control cultures, a CEFX pool, an HIV-1 Nef pool, or no peptide was supplied.

CDR3 length: 16 residues. From germline, CDR1 is LNHDA and CDR2 SQIVND (reference sequence). The J segment lost 0 bases and the V segment lost 10 bases, leaving 8 bases of the junction unmatched. Study-level points and caveats: Reactive clone data from convalescent patients indicated a median of about 90% appearing only post-vaccination.

The Oncomine TCR Beta short-read assay was what sequenced the DNA obtained from cultured CD4+ T cells. TCRdb called the PCR reads again in MiXCR, with one record for every CDR3 protein. The table shows 14,000 or so distinct CDR3 sequences, with 55% to 75% occurring only once. The treatment denotes: roughly 11-day PBMC culture with coronavirus spike peptide pools or control peptides (ViraFEST assay). The TCR sequence derives from a human donor who had recovered from COVID-19. The sample was CD4+ T cells from blood, cultured in vitro. The chain links TRBV19 to TRBJ1-5, with 11 bases fitting TRBD1. This chain's CDR3 is CAIGTGGNPSNQPQHF. CDR3 in DNA: TGTGCCATAGGGACAGGGGGAAACCCTAGCAATCAGCCCCAGCATTTT.